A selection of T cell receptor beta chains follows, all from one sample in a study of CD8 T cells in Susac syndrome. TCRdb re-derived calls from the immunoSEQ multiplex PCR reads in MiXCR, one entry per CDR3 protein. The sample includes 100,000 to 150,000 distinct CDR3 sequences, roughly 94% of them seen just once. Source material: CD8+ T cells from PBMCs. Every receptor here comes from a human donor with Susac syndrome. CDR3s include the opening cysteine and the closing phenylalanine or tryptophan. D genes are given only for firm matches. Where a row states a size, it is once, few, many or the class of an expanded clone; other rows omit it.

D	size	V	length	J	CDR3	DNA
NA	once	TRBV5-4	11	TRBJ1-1	CAQQDGTEAFF	TGTGCCCAGCAGGATGGAACAGAAGCTTTCTTT
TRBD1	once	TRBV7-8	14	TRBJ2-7	CASSFRQGSWEQYF	TGTGCCAGCAGCTTCAGACAGGGATCGTGGGAGCAGTACTTC
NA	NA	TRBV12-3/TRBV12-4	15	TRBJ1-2	CASSPAGLALGGYTF	TGTGCCAGCAGCCCCGCGGGGCTGGCCCTTGGGGGCTACACCTTC
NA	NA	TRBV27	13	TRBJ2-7	CASSLGGVYEQYF	TGTGCCAGCAGTTTAGGCGGAGTGTACGAGCAGTACTTC
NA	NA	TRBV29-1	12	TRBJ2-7	CSVRSSAYEQYF	TGCAGCGTTCGGAGCAGCGCCTACGAGCAGTACTTC
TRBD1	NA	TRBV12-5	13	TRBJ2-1	CASGLGQANEQFF	TGTGCTAGTGGCCTCGGACAGGCCAATGAGCAGTTCTTC
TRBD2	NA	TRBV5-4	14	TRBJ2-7	CASSFRGVIYEQYF	TGTGCCAGCAGCTTCCGGGGGGTGATCTACGAGCAGTACTTC
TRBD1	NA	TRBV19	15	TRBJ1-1	CASSPSPTGGTEAFF	TGTGCCAGTAGTCCTTCACCTACAGGGGGCACTGAAGCTTTCTTT
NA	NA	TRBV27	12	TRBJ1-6	CASSFGRAPLHF	TGTGCCAGCAGTTTTGGTAGGGCGCCCCTCCACTTT
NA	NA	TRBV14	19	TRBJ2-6	CASSHIRGEEVSGANVLTF	TGTGCCAGCAGCCATATCAGGGGCGAGGAGGTATCTGGGGCCAACGTCCTGACTTTC
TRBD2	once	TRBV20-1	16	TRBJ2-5	CTGATEGPRGIETQYF	TGCACTGGGGCGACGGAGGGGCCGCGGGGGATAGAGACCCAGTACTTC
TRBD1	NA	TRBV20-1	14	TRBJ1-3	CSARGTGDGNTIYF	TGCAGTGCTAGGGGAACAGGGGACGGAAACACCATATATTTT
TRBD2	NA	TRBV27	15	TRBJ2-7	CASSASGGSPYEQYF	TGTGCCAGCAGTGCAAGCGGGGGGTCCCCCTACGAGCAGTACTTC
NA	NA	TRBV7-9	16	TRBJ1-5	CASRAGDGRSNQPQHF	TGTGCCAGCAGGGCGGGCGACGGGCGTAGCAATCAGCCCCAGCATTTT
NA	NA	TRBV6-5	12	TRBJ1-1	CASSYRADEAFF	TGTGCCAGCAGTTACCGGGCAGATGAAGCTTTCTTT
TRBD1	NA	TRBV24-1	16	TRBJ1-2	CATFRGRDQGATGYTF	TGTGCCACCTTTCGAGGTCGAGATCAGGGGGCAACTGGCTACACCTTC
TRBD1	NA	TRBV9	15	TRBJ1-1	CASSSNRQGNTEAFF	TGTGCCAGCAGTTCTAACAGACAGGGGAACACTGAAGCTTTCTTT
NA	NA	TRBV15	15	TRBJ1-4	CATSGTPSWVGKLFF	TGTGCCACCAGCGGGACTCCATCTTGGGTGGGGAAACTGTTTTTT
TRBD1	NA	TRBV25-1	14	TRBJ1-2	CASSPGQGVYGYTF	TGTGCCAGCAGCCCGGGACAGGGGGTCTATGGCTACACCTTC
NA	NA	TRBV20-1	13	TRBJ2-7	CSAREKGFYEQYF	TGCAGTGCTAGAGAAAAGGGTTTCTACGAGCAGTACTTC